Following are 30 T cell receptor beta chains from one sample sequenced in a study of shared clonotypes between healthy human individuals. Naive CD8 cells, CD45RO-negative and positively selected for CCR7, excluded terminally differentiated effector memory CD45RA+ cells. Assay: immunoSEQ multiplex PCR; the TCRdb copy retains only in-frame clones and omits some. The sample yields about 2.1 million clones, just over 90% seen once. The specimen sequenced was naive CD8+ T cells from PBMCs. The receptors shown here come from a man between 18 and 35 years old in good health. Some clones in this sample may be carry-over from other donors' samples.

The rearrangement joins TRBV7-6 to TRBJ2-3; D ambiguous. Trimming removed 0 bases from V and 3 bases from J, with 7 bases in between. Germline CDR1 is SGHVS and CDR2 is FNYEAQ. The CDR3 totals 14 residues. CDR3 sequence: CASSLAPSTDTQYF. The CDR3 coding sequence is TGTGCCAGCAGCTTAGCACCGTCGACAGATACGCAGTATTTT.

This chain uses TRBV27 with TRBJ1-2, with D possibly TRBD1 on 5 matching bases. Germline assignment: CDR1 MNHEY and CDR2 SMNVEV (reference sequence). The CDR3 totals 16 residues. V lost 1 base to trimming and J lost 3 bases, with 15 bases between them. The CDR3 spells CASSLLGPGVYYGYTF. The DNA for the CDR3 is TGTGCCAGCAGTTTATTAGGTCCGGGGGTTTACTATGGCTACACCTTC.

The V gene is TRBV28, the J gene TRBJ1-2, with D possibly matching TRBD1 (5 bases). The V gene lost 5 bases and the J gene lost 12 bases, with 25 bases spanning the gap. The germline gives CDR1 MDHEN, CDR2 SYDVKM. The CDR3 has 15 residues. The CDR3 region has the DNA TGTGCCAGCAGTCTAGAATCTGGGGGGGGTTTTAACGACACCTTC. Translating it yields CASSLESGGGFNDTF.

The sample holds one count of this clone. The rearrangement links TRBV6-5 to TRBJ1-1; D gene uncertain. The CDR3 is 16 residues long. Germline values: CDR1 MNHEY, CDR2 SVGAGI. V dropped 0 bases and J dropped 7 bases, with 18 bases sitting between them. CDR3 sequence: CASSYSKMDRRLEAFF. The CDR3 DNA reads TGTGCCAGCAGTTACTCGAAGATGGACCGTCGCCTTGAAGCTTTCTTT.

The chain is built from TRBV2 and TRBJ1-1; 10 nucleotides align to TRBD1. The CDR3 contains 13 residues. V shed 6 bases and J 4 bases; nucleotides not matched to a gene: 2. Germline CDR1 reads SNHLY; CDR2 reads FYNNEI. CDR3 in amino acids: CASRDRGSTEAFF. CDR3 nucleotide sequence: TGTGCCAGCAGGGACAGGGGGTCCACTGAAGCTTTCTTT.

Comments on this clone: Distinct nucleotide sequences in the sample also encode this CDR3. In DNA, the CDR3 is TGCGCCAGCAGCCAAGGGACAGGCTCTGGAAACACCATATATTTT. Encoded protein: CASSQGTGSGNTIYF. V gene TRBV4-3 combines with J gene TRBJ1-3; 7 bases align to TRBD1. The CDR3 runs to 15 residues. Germline V gives CDR1 LGHNA, CDR2 YSLEER. J was trimmed by 0 bases and V by 1 base; bases with no gene match: 0.

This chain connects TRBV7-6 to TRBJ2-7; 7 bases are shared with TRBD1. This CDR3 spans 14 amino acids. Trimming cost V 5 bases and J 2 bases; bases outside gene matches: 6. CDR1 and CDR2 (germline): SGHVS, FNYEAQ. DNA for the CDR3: TGTGCCAGCAGCAACAGGGGTGGCACCTACGAGCAGTACTTC. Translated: CASSNRGGTYEQYF.

The CDR3 DNA follows: TGCGCCAGCAGCGTGGGACAGGAGATCACAGATACGCAGTATTTT. This gives the protein CASSVGQEITDTQYF. The V call is TRBV5-1, the J call TRBJ2-3, with 8 bases fitting TRBD1. J gave up 2 bases and V 4 bases, and 6 bases lay outside the gene matches. This CDR3 comprises 15 residues. The germline V gene has CDR1 SGHRS and CDR2 YFSETQ.

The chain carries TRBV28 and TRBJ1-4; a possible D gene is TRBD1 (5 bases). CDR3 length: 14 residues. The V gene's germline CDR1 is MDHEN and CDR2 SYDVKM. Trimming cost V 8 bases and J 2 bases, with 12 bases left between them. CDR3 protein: CASGPDSTNEKLFF. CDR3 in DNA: TGTGCCAGCGGGCCAGACAGCACTAATGAAAAACTGTTTTTT.

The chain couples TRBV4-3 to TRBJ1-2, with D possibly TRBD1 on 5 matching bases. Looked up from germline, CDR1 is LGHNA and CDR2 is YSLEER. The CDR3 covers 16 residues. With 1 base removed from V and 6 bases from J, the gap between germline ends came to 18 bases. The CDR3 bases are TGCGCCAGCAGCCAAGGTTTCAGCAGGGAAGGCGATGGCTACACCTTC. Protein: CASSQGFSREGDGYTF.

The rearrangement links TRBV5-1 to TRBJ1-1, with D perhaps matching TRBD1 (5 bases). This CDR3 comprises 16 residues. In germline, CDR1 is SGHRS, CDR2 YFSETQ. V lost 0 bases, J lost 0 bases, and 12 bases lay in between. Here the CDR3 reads CASSLGPRGLNTEAFF. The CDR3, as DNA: TGCGCCAGCAGCTTGGGCCCCCGGGGCTTGAACACTGAAGCTTTCTTT.

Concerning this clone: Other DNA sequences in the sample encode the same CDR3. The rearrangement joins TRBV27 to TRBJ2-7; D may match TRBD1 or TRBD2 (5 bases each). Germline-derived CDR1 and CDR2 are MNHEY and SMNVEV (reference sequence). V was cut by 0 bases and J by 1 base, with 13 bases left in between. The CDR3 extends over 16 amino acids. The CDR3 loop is CASSLSTGTASYEQYF. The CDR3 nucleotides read TGTGCCAGCAGTTTATCGACCGGGACGGCTTCCTACGAGCAGTACTTC.

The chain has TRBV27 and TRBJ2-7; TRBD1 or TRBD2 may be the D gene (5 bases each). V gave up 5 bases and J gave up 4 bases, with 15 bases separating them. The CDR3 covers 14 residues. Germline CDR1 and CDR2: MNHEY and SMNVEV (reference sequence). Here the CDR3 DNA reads TGTGCCAGCAGTGGACGAGGGGAACGATACGAGCAGTACTTC. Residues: CASSGRGERYEQYF.

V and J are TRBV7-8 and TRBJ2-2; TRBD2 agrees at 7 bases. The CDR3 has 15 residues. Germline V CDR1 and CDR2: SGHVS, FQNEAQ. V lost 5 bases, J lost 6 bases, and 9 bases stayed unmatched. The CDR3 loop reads CASSNSGFASGELFF. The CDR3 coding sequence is TGTGCCAGCAGCAATAGCGGGTTCGCTTCCGGGGAGCTGTTTTTT.

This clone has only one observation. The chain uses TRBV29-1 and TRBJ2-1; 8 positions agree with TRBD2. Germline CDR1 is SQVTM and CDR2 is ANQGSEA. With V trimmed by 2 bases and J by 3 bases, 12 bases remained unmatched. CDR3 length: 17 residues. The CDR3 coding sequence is TGCAGCGTTGAAAATGTCGTGGGACTAGGGGGCTACAATGAGCAGTTCTTC. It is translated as CSVENVVGLGGYNEQFF.

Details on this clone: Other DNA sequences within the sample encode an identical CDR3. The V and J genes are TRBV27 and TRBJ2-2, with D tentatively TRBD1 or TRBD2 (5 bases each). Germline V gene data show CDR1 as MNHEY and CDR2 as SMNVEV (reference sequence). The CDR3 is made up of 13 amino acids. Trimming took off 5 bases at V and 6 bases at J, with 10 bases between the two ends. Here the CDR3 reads CASSARGPGELFF. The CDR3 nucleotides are TGTGCCAGCAGTGCCCGGGGCCCCGGGGAGCTGTTTTTT.

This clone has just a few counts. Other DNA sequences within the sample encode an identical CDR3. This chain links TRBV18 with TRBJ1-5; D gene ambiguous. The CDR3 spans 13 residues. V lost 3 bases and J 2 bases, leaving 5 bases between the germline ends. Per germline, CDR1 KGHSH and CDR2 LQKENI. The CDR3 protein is CASSPPGNQPQHF. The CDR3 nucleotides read TGTGCCAGCTCACCGCCAGGCAATCAGCCCCAGCATTTT.

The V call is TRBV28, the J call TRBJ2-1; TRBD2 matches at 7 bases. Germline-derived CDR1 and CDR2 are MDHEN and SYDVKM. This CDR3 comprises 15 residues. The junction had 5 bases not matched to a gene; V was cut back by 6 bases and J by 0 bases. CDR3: CASRYREASYNEQFF. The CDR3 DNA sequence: TGTGCCAGCAGATATCGGGAGGCCTCCTACAATGAGCAGTTCTTC.

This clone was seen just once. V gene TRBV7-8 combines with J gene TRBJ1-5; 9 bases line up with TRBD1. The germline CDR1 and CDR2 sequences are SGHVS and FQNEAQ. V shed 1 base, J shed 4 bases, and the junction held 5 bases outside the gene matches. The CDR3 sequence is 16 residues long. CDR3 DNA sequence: TGTGCCAGCAGCTTAGTGGGACAGGGAAGGAATCAGCCCCAGCATTTT. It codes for CASSLVGQGRNQPQHF.

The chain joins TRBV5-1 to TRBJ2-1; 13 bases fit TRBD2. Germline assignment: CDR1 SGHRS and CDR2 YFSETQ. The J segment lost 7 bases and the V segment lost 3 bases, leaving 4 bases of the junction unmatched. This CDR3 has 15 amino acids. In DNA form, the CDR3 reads TGCGCCAGCAGCTCCGGGACTAGCGGGATAAATGAGCAGTTCTTC. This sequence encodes CASSSGTSGINEQFF.

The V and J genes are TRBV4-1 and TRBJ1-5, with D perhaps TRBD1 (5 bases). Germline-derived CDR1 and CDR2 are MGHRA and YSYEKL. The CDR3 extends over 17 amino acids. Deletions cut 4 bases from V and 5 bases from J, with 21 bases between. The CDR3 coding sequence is TGCGCCAGCAGCCCTCTCATCGGGACCAGCGGTCATCAGCCCCAGCATTTT. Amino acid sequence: CASSPLIGTSGHQPQHF.

This chain's CDR3 is CASSPPVRVVDYGYTF. CDR3 bases: TGTGCCAGCAGCCCCCCCGTTCGTGTGGTGGACTATGGCTACACCTTC. J is TRBJ1-2 and V is TRBV7-9; D unclear. In germline, CDR1 is SEHNR, CDR2 FQNEAQ (reference sequence). Between the trimmed V and J ends, which lost 5 bases and 3 bases, there was a span of 19 bases. This CDR3 region has 16 residues.

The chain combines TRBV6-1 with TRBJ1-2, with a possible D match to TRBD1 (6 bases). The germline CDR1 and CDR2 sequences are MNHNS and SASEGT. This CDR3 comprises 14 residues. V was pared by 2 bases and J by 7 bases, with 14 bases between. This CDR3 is CASSELREGGGYTF. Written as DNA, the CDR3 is TGTGCCAGCAGTGAATTAAGGGAGGGGGGTGGCTACACCTTC.

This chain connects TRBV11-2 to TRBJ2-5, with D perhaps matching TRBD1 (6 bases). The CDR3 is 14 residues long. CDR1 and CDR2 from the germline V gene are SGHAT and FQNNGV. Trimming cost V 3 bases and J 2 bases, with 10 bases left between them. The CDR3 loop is CASSFFTGQETQYF. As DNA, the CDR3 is TGTGCCAGCAGCTTTTTTACAGGGCAAGAGACCCAGTACTTC. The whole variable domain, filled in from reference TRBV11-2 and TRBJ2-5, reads EAGVAQSPRYKIIEKRQSVAFWCNPISGHATLYWYQQILGQGPKLLIQFQNNGVVDDSQLPKDRFSAERLKGVDSTLKIQPAKLEDSAVYLCASSFFTGQETQYFGPGTRLLVL.

DNA of the CDR3: TGTGCCAGCAGCGAACAGGGGTACACTGAAGCTTTCTTT. It specifies CASSEQGYTEAFF. The J gene is TRBJ1-1, the V gene TRBV7-9; TRBD1 matches 7 bases. Germline CDR1 and CDR2: SEHNR and FQNEAQ (reference sequence). Trimming removed 5 bases from V and 3 bases from J; junction bases left unmatched: 3. The CDR3 is 13 residues long.

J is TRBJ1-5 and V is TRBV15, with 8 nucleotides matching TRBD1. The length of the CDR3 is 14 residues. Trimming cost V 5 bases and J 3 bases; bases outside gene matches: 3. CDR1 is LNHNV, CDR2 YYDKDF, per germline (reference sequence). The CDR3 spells CATSSDRANQPQHF. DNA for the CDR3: TGTGCCACCAGCTCGGACAGGGCCAATCAGCCCCAGCATTTT.

The CDR3 DNA sequence: TGTGCCAGCAGACTAGCGGGAGGAGAGGACACAGATACGCAGTATTTT. It translates to CASRLAGGEDTDTQYF. The chain links TRBV5-4 to TRBJ2-3; TRBD2 matches 12 bases. The germline CDR1 and CDR2 sequences are SGHNT and YYREEE (reference sequence). The CDR3 is made up of 16 amino acids. J lost 2 bases, V lost 5 bases, and 6 bases had no gene match.

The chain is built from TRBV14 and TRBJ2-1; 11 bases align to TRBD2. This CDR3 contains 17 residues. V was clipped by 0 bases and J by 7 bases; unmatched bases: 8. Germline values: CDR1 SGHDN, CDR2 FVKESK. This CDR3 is CASSQDPSGRRGNEQFF. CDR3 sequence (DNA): TGTGCCAGCAGCCAAGATCCTAGCGGGAGGAGGGGTAATGAGCAGTTCTTC.

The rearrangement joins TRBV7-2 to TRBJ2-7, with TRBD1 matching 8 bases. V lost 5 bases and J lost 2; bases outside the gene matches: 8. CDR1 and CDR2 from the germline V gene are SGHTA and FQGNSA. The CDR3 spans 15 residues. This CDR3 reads CASSPWDRSTYEQYF. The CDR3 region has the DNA TGTGCCAGCAGCCCGTGGGACAGGAGCACCTACGAGCAGTACTTC. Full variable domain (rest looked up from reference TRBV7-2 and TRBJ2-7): GAGVSQSPSNKVTEKGKDVELRCDPISGHTALYWYRQSLGQGLEFLIYFQGNSAPDKSGLPSDRFSAERTGGSVSTLTIQRTQQEDSAVYLCASSPWDRSTYEQYFGPGTRLTVT.

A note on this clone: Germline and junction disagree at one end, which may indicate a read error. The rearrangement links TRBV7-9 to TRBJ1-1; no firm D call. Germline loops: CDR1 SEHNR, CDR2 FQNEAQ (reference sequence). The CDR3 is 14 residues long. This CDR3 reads CARSLRIEEAEAFF. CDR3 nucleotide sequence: TGTGCCAGAAGCTTGAGGATCGAGGAGGCTGAAGCTTTCTTT. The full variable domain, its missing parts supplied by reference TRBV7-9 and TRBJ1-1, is DTGVSQNPRHKITKRGQNVTFRCDPISEHNRLYWYRQTLGQGPEFLTYFQNEAQLEKSRLLSDRFSAERPKGSFSTLEIQRTEQGDSAMYLCARSLRIEEAEAFFGQGTRLTVV.